Only a few counts were recorded for the clone carrying this T cell receptor (beta chain). TCRdb recomputed calls from the RT-PCR reads with MiXCR, one row per CDR3 protein. The sample records 500,000 to 600,000 distinct CDR3 sequences, over 9% being singletons. These data are taken from a study of response to subunit inactivated influenza vaccine. Between the trimmed V and J ends, which lost 6 bases and 0 bases, there was a span of 12 bases. This CDR3 spans 14 amino acids. These data are also associated with another study on T cells expressing NK-cell markers. That report notes: In generating TCR beta cDNA, 5'RACE template switching with UMIs was used. One of the eight sequenced donors was seronegative, whereas the other seven were HCMV-seropositive. The authors applied an anti-gamma-delta TCR antibody in several experiments, and it restricted sorting to alpha-beta TCR T cells. Several of the donors carried dominant NKG2C+ clonotypes that took up roughly 1.0-8% of their CD8+ T cells. A few donors' CD3+CD56-NKG2C+ cells were dominated by the same clonotypes.

The receptor was derived from a middle-aged man who received an inactivated influenza vaccine. The sample was PBMCs from blood, taken on the day of vaccination. The chain recombines TRBV12-3 or TRBV12-4 with TRBJ2-7; D gene ambiguous. This CDR3 is CASSALLSSYEQYF. The CDR3 DNA reads as TGTGCCAGCAGCGCCCTACTAAGCTCCTACGAGCAGTACTTC.